This TCR beta chain was retrieved from a study of cytomegalovirus exposure and HLA in healthy donors. Primers: 60 Vbeta forward and 13 Jbeta reverse. Only in-frame clones appear in the TCRdb table, and some are missing; sequencing was by immunoSEQ multiplex PCR. The table has around 120,000 clones, approximately 80% seen once; the top ten hold roughly 4%. Donors showed nominal health when sampled, although they likely had unrecorded immune exposures. V trimming: 4 bases; J trimming: 7 bases; junction bases outside the gene matches: 8. The CDR3 is 14 amino acids. Germline V gene lookup returns CDR1 SGHRS and CDR2 YFSETQ.

The receptor's source is a woman in her 40s in good health and CMV-seronegative. Material: PBMCs. The chain uses TRBV5-1 and TRBJ1-2; the match to TRBD1 covers 9 bases. The CDR3 protein is CASSPTGQGGGYTF. DNA of the CDR3: TGCGCCAGCAGCCCCACGGGACAGGGCGGTGGCTACACCTTC.